The source of this T cell receptor beta chain is a study of cytomegalovirus exposure and HLA in healthy donors. Study-level background: Inside one of the first data releases sat about 85 million unique TCRs taken from HLA-typed donors. Points from the study as a whole: Later analysis showed TCR association rates varying by HLA locus, highest for DRB1 and lowest for HLA-C. The study listed roughly 160 cytomegalovirus-associated TCR beta chains.

About this clone: Its antigen is unknown.

It was with 60 Vbeta and 13 Jbeta primers that the PCR ran. Sequencing used immunoSEQ multiplex PCR; TCRdb keeps in-frame clones, though not all of them. The data show about 130,000 clones, 65% to 80% seen once. CDR3 length: 13 amino acids. With 1 base removed from V and 7 bases from J, the gap between germline ends came to 10 bases. Per germline, CDR1 SEHNR and CDR2 FQNEAQ (reference sequence). The TCR was taken from a human donor in good health. The specimen was PBMCs. The genes are TRBV7-9 and TRBJ1-1; no definite D call. This chain's CDR3 is CASSLVGVGEAFF. CDR3 sequence (DNA): TGTGCCAGCAGCTTAGTTGGAGTGGGTGAAGCTTTCTTT.